This T cell receptor (beta chain) was recorded in a study of T-cell reconstitution after alpha-beta-depleted transplantation in children. Deletions cut 4 bases from V and 0 bases from J, with 24 bases between. Germline CDR1 MGHRA, CDR2 YSYEKL. The CDR3 consists of 20 residues. It was with unique molecular identifiers that the TCRbeta library was prepared. TCRdb passed the PCR reads through MiXCR, listing each CDR3 protein once. The table records under 300,000 distinct CDR3 sequences, 9.5% to 13% of them present only once. This receptor was taken from a male patient aged 2-15 years who had a stem cell transplant for chronic granulomatous disease, so the T cells may come from the graft donor. Sequencing used peripheral blood, obtained 180 days after TCRalphabeta/CD19-depleted stem cell transplant. This rearrangement joins TRBV4-1 to TRBJ2-2; possibly TRBD1 or TRBD2 for D (6 bases each). For the CDR3, the DNA is TGCGCCAGCAGCCGGCCGGGGGCAGGGGTGTCATACGCGAACACCGGGGAGCTGTTTTTT. Its protein is CASSRPGAGVSYANTGELFF.